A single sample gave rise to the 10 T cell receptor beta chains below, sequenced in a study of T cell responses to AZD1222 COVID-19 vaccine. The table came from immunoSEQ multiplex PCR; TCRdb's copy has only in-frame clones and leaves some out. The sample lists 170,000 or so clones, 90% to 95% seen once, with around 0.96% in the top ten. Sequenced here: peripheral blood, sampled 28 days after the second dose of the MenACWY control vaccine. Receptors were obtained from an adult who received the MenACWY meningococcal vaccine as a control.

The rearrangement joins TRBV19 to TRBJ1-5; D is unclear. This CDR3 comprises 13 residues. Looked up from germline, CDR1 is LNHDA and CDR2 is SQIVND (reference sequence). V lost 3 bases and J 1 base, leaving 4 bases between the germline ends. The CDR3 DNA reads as TGTGCCAGTAGTATTACGAGCAATCAGCCCCAGCATTTT. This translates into CASSITSNQPQHF.

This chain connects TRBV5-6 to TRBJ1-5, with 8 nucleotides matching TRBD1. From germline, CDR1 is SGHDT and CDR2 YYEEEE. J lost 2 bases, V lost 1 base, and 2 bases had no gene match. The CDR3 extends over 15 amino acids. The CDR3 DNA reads TGTGCCAGCAGCTTGTTGACAGGGGGCAATCAGCCCCAGCATTTT. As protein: CASSLLTGGNQPQHF.

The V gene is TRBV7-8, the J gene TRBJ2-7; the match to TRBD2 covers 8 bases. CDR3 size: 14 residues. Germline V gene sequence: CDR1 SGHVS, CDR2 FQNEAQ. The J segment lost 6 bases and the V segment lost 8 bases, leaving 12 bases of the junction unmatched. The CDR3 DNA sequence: TGTGCCAGCGTGGGACTAGTAAATGTTGGCGAGCAGTACTTC. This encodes CASVGLVNVGEQYF.

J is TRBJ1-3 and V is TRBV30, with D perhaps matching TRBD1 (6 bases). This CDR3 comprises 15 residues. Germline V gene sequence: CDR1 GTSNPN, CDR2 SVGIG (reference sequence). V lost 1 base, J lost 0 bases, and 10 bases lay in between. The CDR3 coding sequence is TGTGCCTGGAGTGGCCGGACAGCCTCTGGAAACACCATATATTTT. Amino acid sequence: CAWSGRTASGNTIYF.

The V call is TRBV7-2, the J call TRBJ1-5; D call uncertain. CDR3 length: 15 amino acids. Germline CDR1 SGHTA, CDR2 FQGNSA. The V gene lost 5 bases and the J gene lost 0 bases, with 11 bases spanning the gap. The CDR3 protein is CASSLGVYSNQPQHF. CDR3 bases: TGTGCCAGCAGCCTCGGGGTATATAGCAATCAGCCCCAGCATTTT.

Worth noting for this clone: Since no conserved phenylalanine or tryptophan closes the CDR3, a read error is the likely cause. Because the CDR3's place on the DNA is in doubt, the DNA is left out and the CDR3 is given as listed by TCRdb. The CDR3 sequence: CASSNDAGQGY. The chain employs TRBV21-1 and TRBJ1-1; the table assigns TRBD1, which was not confirmed against the DNA. TRBV21-1 constitutes a pseudogene. Including both end residues, the CDR3 is 11 amino acids long.

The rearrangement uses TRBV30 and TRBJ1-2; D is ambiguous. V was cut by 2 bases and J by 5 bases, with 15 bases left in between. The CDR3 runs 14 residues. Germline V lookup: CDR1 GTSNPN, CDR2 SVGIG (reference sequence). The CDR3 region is CAWSTPPPRYGYTF. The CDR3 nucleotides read TGTGCCTGGAGTACCCCTCCTCCTAGGTATGGCTACACCTTC. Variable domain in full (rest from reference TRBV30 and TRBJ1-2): SQTIHQWPATLVQPVGSPLSLECTVEGTSNPNLYWYRQAAGRGLQLLFYSVGIGQISSEVPQNLSASRPQDRQFILSSKKLLLSDSGFYLCAWSTPPPRYGYTFGSGTRLTVV.

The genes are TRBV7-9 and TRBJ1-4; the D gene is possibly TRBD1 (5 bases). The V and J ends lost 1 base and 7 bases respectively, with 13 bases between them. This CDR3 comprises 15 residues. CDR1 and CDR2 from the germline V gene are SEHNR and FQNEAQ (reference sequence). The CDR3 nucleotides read TGTGCCAGCAGCTTAGGTTCCAGGGAAAGTGAAAAACTGTTTTTT. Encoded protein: CASSLGSRESEKLFF. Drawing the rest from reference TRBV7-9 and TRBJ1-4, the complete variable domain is DTGVSQNPRHKITKRGQNVTFRCDPISEHNRLYWYRQTLGQGPEFLTYFQNEAQLEKSRLLSDRFSAERPKGSFSTLEIQRTEQGDSAMYLCASSLGSRESEKLFFGSGTQLSVL.

The CDR3 is CASSPLPSQGPNTEAFF. CDR3 bases: TGTGCCAGCTCACCCCTCCCTTCCCAGGGGCCGAACACTGAAGCTTTCTTT. The chain employs TRBV18 and TRBJ1-1, with a weak D call TRBD1 (6 bases). Germline CDR1 KGHSH, CDR2 LQKENI. Trimming pared 3 bases from V and 1 base from J, leaving 18 bases between. CDR3 size: 17 residues.

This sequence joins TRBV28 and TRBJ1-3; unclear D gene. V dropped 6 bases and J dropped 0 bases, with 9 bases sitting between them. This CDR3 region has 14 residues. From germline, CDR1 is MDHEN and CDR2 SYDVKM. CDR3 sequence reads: CASSLEVSGNTIYF. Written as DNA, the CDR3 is TGTGCCAGCAGCCTTGAAGTCTCTGGAAACACCATATATTTT.